In its sample, the clone carrying this T cell receptor (beta chain) was seen once. Its antigen is currently unknown. These data originate in a study of shared clonotypes between healthy human individuals. About the study: There were three CD4 naive, three CD4 memory, two CD8 naive and one CD8 memory plates per donor.

Here immunoSEQ multiplex PCR was the method, and the copy in TCRdb shows in-frame clones only, minus some. The profile covers about 1.5 million clones, with under 99% appearing a single time and 0.45% taken by the ten largest. Whole-study findings and limits: Large depth notwithstanding, sorted-subset sequencing proved incomplete by rarefaction.

Germline values: CDR1 SGHAT, CDR2 FQNNGV. The CDR3 is made up of 14 amino acids. With V trimmed by 4 bases and J by 5 bases, 5 bases remained unmatched. The V call is TRBV11-2, the J call TRBJ2-5; TRBD1 matches 9 bases. Sequencing was performed on naive CD4+ T cells sorted from blood. The subset was: CD45RA+ positively selected. This clonotype originated in a man aged 25 to 45 in good health. The CDR3 DNA sequence: TGTGCCAGCAGCTCCCAGACAGGGGGGGAGACCCAGTACTTC. Residues: CASSSQTGGETQYF.